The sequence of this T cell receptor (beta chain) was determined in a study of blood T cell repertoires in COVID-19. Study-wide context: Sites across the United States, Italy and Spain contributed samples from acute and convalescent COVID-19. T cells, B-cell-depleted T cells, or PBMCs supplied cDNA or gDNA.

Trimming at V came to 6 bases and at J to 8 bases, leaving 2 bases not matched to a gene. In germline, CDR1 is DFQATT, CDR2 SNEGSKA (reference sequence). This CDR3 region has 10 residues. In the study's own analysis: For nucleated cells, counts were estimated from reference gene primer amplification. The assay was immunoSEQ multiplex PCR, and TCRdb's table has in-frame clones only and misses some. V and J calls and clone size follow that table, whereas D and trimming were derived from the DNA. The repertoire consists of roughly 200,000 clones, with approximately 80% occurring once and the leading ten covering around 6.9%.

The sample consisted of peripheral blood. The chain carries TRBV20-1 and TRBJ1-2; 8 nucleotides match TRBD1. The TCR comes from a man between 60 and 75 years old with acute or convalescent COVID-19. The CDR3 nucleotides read TGCAGTGCAACAGGGGGAGGCTACACCTTC. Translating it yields CSATGGGYTF.